The sequence of this T cell receptor (beta chain) was determined in a study of cytomegalovirus exposure and HLA in healthy donors. PCR amplification relied on 60 Vbeta primers (plus 13 Jbeta primers). Sequenced by immunoSEQ multiplex PCR; TCRdb stores in-frame clones only, minus some. Seen here are 90,000 to 150,000 clones, roughly 78% observed once, and the top ten hold about 3.5%. Study outcomes and limitations: Apart from CMV serostatus, no immune exposure information was available.

Concerning this clone: Its antigen is not known.

The V gene's germline CDR1 is SGHAT and CDR2 FQNNGV. Trimming removed 1 base at V and 3 bases at J, with 10 bases between. The CDR3 loop spans 14 amino acids. The clonotype originates from a woman in her thirties in good health and CMV-seropositive. Input material: PBMCs. The chain combines TRBV11-2 with TRBJ2-7; unclear D gene. The CDR3 region has the DNA TGTGCCAGCAGCTTAGGGCCCGTCGTCTACGAGCAGTACTTC. Residues: CASSLGPVVYEQYF.